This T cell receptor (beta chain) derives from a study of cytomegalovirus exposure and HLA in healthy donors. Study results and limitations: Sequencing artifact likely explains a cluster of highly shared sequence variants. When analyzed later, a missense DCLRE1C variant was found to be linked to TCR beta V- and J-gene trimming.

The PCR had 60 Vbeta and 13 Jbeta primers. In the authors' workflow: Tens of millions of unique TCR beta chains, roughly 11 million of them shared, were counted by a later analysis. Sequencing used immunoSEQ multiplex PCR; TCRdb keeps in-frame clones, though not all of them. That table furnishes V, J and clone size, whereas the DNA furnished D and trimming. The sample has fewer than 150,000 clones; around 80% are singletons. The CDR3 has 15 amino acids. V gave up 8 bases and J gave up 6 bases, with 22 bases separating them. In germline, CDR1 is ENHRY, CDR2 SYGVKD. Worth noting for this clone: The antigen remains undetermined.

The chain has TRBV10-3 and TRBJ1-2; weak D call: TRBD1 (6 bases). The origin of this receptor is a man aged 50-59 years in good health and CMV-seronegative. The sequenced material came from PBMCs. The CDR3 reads CAIYDGGGVYHGYTF. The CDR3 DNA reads TGTGCCATCTATGACGGGGGGGGCGTCTACCATGGCTACACCTTC.